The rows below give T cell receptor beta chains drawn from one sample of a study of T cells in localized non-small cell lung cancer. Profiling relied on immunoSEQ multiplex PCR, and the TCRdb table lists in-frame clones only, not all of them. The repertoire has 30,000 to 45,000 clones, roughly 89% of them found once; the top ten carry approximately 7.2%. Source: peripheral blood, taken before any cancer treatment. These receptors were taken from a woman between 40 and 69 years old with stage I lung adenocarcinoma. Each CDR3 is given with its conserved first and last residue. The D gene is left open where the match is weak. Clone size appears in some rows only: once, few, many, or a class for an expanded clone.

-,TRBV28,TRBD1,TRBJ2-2,TGTGCCAGCACACGATTCCGGGACAGGTCCGGGGAGCTGTTTTTT,CASTRFRDRSGELFF
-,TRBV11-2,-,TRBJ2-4,TGTGCCAGCAGCTTAACGACGGGAGCCAAAAACATTCAGTACTTC,CASSLTTGAKNIQYF
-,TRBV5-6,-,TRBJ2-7,TGTGCCAGCAGTGTGGGGGTGTACGAGCAGTACTTC,CASSVGVYEQYF
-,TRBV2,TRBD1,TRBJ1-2,TGTGCCAGCAGCGAAGAAGGACAGGGGCTAAACTATGGCTACACCTTC,CASSEEGQGLNYGYTF
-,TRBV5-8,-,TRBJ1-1,TGTGCCAGCAGCTGGCCCGGGATGAACACTGAAGCTTTCTTT,CASSWPGMNTEAFF
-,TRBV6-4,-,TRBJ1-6,TGTGCCAGCAGTGTAATCGAGGGGGGGGGTTCACCCCTCCACTTT,CASSVIEGGGSPLHF
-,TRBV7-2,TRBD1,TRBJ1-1,TGTGCCAGCAGCGTCCGACAGGGAGACACTGAAGCTTTCTTT,CASSVRQGDTEAFF
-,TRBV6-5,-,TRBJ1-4,TGTGCCAGCAGTTATAGCGGGGCCGGTAATGAAAAACTGTTTTTT,CASSYSGAGNEKLFF
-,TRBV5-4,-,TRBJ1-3,TGTGCCAGCAGCTTTATTGGAAACACCATATATTTT,CASSFIGNTIYF
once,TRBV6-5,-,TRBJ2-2,TGTGCCAGCAGTTACTCGAGAACCGGGGAGCTGTTTTTT,CASSYSRTGELFF
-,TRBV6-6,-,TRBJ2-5,TGTGCCAGCAGTTACGGGCAAGAGACCCAGTACTTC,CASSYGQETQYF
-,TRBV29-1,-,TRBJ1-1,TGCAGTACACAGGGTGTGGACATGAACACTGAAGCTTTCTTT,CSTQGVDMNTEAFF
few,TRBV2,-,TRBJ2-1,TGTGCCAGCACCGCTCGTACAACGCCACTAGCAAACAGTGAGCAGTTCTTC,CASTARTTPLANSEQFF
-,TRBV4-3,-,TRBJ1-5,TGCGCCAGCGGACCCGAGCCCCAGCATTTT,CASGPEPQHF
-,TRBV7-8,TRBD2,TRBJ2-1,TGTGCCAGCAGCTTAGTTTGGGCTAGCGGGGAAGGATACAATGAGCAGTTCTTC,CASSLVWASGEGYNEQFF
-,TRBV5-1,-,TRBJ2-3,TGCGCCAGCAGCTTGGCCCGGGAGTCACCTCTCACAGATACGCAGTATTTT,CASSLARESPLTDTQYF
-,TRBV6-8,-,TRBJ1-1,TGTGCTTGCTTGAGAGGGCTTCTCGAAGCTTTCTTT,CACLRGLLEAFF
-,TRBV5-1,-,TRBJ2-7,TGCGCCAGCAGCTCCAGTCCGACTGGAACCTACGAGCAGTACTTC,CASSSSPTGTYEQYF
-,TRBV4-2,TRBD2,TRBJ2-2,TGTGCCAGCTCGCTAGCGGCGGGGGGGACCGGGGAGCTGTTTTTT,CASSLAAGGTGELFF
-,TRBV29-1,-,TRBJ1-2,TGCAGCGTTGAGGTCATTAACTATGGCTACACCTTC,CSVEVINYGYTF
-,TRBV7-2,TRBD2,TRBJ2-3,TGTGCCAGCAGGCCCTGGCGGGGGGATGGCACAGATACGCAGTATTTT,CASRPWRGDGTDTQYF
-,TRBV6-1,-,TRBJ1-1,TGTGCCAGCACGGAGAGCCTGACGAACACTGAAGCTTTCTTT,CASTESLTNTEAFF
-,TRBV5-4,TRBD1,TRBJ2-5,TGTGCCAGCAGCCGGACAGGGGGCCAAGAGACCCAGTACTTC,CASSRTGGQETQYF
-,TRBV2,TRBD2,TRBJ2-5,TGTGCCAGCAAAAGGTTCGAGCGGGGGGCCGGGGAGACCCAGTACTTC,CASKRFERGAGETQYF
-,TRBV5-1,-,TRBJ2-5,TGCGCCAGCAGCGTGGATGGGGCGACAGGAGGGTGGGAGACCCAGTACTTC,CASSVDGATGGWETQYF
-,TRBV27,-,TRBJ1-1,TGTGCCAGCCAAGGACAGCGGGGAAAGGACACTGAAGCTTTCTTT,CASQGQRGKDTEAFF
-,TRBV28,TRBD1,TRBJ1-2,TGTGCCAGCAGTTTGGACAGGGGTTCCTATGGCTACACCTTC,CASSLDRGSYGYTF
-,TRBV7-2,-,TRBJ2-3,TGTGCCAGCAGCTTGCCTACTAGCAGGGCAGATACGCAGTATTTT,CASSLPTSRADTQYF
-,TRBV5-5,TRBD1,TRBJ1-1,TGTGCCAGCAGCCGGGGACAGTTGAACACTGAAGCTTTCTTT,CASSRGQLNTEAFF
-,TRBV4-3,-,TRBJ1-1,TGCGCCAGCAGCCAACACGGACAGTTTGAAGCTTTCTTT,CASSQHGQFEAFF
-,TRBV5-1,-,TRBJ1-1,TGCGCCAGCAGCTCAAATAGACTCGGAGGATTGGAGGCCGGGGCCTTGTATGAAGCTTTCTTT,CASSSNRLGGLEAGALYEAFF
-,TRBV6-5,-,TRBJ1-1,TGTGCCAGCAGTGATGTGGGAAGGGACACTGAAGCTTTCTTT,CASSDVGRDTEAFF
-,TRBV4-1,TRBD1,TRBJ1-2,TGCGCCAGCAGCCACCTTGGGACAGGGGTTGGCTACACCTTC,CASSHLGTGVGYTF
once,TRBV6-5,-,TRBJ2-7,TGTGCCAGCCGACCCTCCGGGGGCTACGAGCAGTACTTC,CASRPSGGYEQYF
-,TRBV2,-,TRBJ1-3,TGTGCCAGCAGATTGTCACAGGTCCCGGGATTTGGAAACACCATATATTTT,CASRLSQVPGFGNTIYF